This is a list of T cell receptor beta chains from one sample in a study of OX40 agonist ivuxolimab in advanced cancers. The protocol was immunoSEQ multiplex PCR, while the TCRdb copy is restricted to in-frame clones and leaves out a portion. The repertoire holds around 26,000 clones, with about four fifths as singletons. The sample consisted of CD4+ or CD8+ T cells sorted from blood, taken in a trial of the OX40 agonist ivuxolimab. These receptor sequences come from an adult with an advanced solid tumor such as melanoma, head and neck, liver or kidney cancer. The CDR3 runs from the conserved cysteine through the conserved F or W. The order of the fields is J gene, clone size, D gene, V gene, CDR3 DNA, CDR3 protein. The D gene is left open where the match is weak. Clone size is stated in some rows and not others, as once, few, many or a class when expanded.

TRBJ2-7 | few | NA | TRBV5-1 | TGCGCCAGCAGCTTACTGGGACATGCCTACGAGCAGTACTTC | CASSLLGHAYEQYF
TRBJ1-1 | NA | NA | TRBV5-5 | TGTGCCAGCAGCTTGTCCGGGAGCGCGAACACTGAAGCTTTCTTT | CASSLSGSANTEAFF
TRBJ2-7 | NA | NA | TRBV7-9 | TGTGCCAGCAGCTCTCGGGACGTCAGCTCCTACGAGCAGTACTTC | CASSSRDVSSYEQYF
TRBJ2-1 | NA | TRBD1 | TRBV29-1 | TGCAGCGTTGAACTTTTGGGACAGGGCTCTGAGCAGTTCTTC | CSVELLGQGSEQFF
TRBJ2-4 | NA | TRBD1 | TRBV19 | TGTGCCAGTAGTATTGGGACAGGGGGCGTCATTCAGTACTTC | CASSIGTGGVIQYF
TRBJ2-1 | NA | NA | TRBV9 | TGTGCCAGCAGCGTAGCAGGGTACGAGCAGTTCTTC | CASSVAGYEQFF
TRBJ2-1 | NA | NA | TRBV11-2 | TGTGCCAGCAGCCCCCGGACTGAAGGACGGTTTGAGCAGTTCTTC | CASSPRTEGRFEQFF
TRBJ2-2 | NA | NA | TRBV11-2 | TGTGCCAGCAGCTTGGAAGCCCTCGGGGAGCTGTTTTTT | CASSLEALGELFF
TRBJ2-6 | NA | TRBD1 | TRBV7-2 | TGTGCCAGCAGCTTCCGGGACAGGGGTTTAAACTCTGGGGCCAACGTCCTGACTTTC | CASSFRDRGLNSGANVLTF
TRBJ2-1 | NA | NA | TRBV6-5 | TGTGCCAGCAGTTACTTATGGAGTTCGGGCTACAATGAGCAGTTCTTC | CASSYLWSSGYNEQFF
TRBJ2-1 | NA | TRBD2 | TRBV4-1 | TGCGCCAGCAGCCTAAAATCGCTAGCGGGGGGTCGGCAGTTCTTC | CASSLKSLAGGRQFF
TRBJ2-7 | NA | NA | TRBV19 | TGTGCCAGTAGTATAGGTCAGGGGTACGAGCAGTACTTC | CASSIGQGYEQYF
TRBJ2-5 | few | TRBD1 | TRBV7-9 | TGTGCCAGCAGCTACCGACAGGGCCCCTTAGAGACCCAGTACTTC | CASSYRQGPLETQYF
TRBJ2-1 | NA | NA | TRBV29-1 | TGCAGCGTGGAGGGGGCAGGGTATGAGCAGTTCTTC | CSVEGAGYEQFF
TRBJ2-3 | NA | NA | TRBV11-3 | TGTGCCAGCAGCTTCTCCACCGATACGCAGTATTTT | CASSFSTDTQYF
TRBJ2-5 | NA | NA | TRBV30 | TGTGCCTGGAGAACAGAGACCCAGTACTTC | CAWRTETQYF
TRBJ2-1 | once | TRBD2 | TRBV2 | TGTGCCAGCATTAGCGGACTAGCACTAGACCCATTCTTC | CASISGLALDPFF
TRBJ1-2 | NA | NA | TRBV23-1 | TGCGCCAGCAGTCAATCAAAACAGAACTATGGCTACACCTTC | CASSQSKQNYGYTF
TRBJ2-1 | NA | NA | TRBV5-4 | TGTGCCAGCAGTCCGTTCGACGACAATGAGCAGTTCTTC | CASSPFDDNEQFF
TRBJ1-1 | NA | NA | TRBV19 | TGTGCCAGTAGTATAGGGGTGGGGAGGACTGAAGCTTTCTTT | CASSIGVGRTEAFF